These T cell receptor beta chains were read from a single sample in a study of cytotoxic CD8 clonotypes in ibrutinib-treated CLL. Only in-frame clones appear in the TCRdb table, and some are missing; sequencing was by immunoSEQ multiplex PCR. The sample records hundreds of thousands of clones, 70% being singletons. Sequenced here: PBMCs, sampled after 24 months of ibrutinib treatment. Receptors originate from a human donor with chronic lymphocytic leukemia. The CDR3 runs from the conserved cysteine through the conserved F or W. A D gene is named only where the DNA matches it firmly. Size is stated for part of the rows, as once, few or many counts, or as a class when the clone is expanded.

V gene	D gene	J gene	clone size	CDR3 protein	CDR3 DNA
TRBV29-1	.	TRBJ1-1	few	CSVEADMNTEAFF	TGCAGCGTTGAGGCAGACATGAACACTGAAGCTTTCTTT
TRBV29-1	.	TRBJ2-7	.	CSGIPTGLYEQYF	TGCAGCGGTATACCGACAGGACTCTACGAGCAGTACTTC
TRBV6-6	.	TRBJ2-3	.	CASSYGSNTDTQYF	TGTGCCAGCAGTTACGGCAGCAACACAGATACGCAGTATTTT
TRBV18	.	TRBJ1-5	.	CASSPNQGYSNQPQHF	TGTGCCAGCTCACCAAACCAGGGTTATAGCAATCAGCCCCAGCATTTT
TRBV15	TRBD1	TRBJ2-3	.	CATSWTGATRQDTQYF	TGTGCCACCAGCTGGACAGGGGCTACCAGACAGGATACGCAGTATTTT
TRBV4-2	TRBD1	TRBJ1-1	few	CASSQAVGTATEAFF	TGTGCCAGCAGCCAAGCGGTTGGGACAGCTACTGAAGCTTTCTTT
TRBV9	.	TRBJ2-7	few	CASSVEGGPYEQYF	TGTGCCAGCAGCGTAGAGGGGGGTCCCTACGAGCAGTACTTC
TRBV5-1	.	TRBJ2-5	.	CASRLQEEETQYF	TGCGCCAGCAGGCTCCAGGAAGAAGAGACCCAGTACTTC
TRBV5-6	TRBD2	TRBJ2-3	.	CASSWGLAGLGDTQYF	TGTGCCAGCAGCTGGGGGCTAGCGGGACTAGGGGATACGCAGTATTTT
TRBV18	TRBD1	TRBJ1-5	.	CASSAQGANNQPQHF	TGTGCCAGCTCAGCGCAGGGGGCTAACAATCAGCCCCAGCATTTT
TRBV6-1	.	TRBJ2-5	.	CASTSQGGGQETQYF	TGTGCCAGCACGTCGCAGGGTGGGGGTCAAGAGACCCAGTACTTC
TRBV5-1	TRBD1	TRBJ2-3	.	CASSLGQGKDTQYF	TGCGCCAGCAGCCTAGGACAGGGGAAAGATACGCAGTATTTT
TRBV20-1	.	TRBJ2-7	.	CSANREYEQYF	TGCAGTGCTAATAGGGAGTACGAGCAGTACTTC
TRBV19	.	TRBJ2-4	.	CASSIGHGAKNIQYF	TGTGCCAGTAGTATTGGGCATGGGGCCAAAAACATTCAGTACTTC
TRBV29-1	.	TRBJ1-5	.	CSVEGQAGQPQHF	TGCAGCGTTGAAGGGCAGGCGGGTCAGCCCCAGCATTTT
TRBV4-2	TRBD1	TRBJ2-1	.	CASSQTGQGAGNEQFF	TGTGCCAGCAGCCAGACGGGACAGGGGGCTGGAAATGAGCAGTTCTTC
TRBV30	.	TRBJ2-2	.	CAWSALGRGGELFF	TGTGCCTGGAGTGCCCTAGGGCGGGGCGGGGAGCTGTTTTTT
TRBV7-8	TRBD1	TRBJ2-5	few	CASSLRTGLETQYF	TGTGCCAGCAGCTTAAGGACAGGGTTGGAGACCCAGTACTTC
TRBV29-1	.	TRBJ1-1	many	CSVRYAGTEAFF	TGCAGCGTCCGGTATGCGGGCACTGAAGCTTTCTTT
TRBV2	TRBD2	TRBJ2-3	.	CASKWSGSSGTQYF	TGTGCCAGCAAGTGGAGCGGGAGTAGTGGTACGCAGTATTTT
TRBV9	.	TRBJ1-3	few	CASSVEGNTIYF	TGTGCCAGCAGCGTGGAGGGAAACACCATATATTTT
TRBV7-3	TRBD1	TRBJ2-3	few	CASSPGQGFTDTQYF	TGTGCCAGCAGCCCCGGACAGGGCTTCACAGATACGCAGTATTTT